This is a list of T cell receptor beta chains from one sample in a study of radiation and T cells in renal cell carcinoma. Generated by immunoSEQ multiplex PCR, the TCRdb table keeps only in-frame clones and is missing some. The sample includes around 170,000 clones, 88% of them seen just once. The sequenced sample was blood, obtained from a patient whose treatment included radiotherapy and nephrectomy. These receptors all stem from a woman aged 50 to 60 with renal cell carcinoma. Both conserved end residues are part of each CDR3. The D gene is left open where the match is weak. Rows may omit the clone size; those that give it use once, few, many or a size class.

CDR3 length	J gene	clone size	D gene	V gene	CDR3 protein	CDR3 DNA
16	TRBJ1-1	-	TRBD1	TRBV2	CATLRGDLKRNTEAFF	TGTGCCACCCTCAGGGGGGACCTTAAACGAAACACTGAAGCTTTCTTT
13	TRBJ1-1	-	-	TRBV7-9	CASSFSRGLGAFF	TGTGCCAGCAGCTTTAGCCGGGGGCTGGGGGCTTTCTTT
14	TRBJ2-2	-	-	TRBV19	CASSTQTGTGELFF	TGTGCCAGTAGTACCCAGACAGGCACCGGGGAGCTGTTTTTT
13	TRBJ1-3	once	-	TRBV11-2	CASSPGGRNTIYF	TGTGCCAGCAGCCCCGGGGGAAGGAACACCATATATTTT
11	TRBJ2-7	-	-	TRBV4-1	CASSQDTEQYF	TGCGCCAGCAGCCAAGACACCGAGCAGTACTTC
17	TRBJ2-6	-	TRBD2	TRBV5-1	CASSTGLAKSGANVLTF	TGCGCCAGCAGCACAGGACTAGCGAAATCTGGGGCCAACGTCCTGACTTTC
15	TRBJ2-1	-	-	TRBV9	CASSVGWGLGNEQFF	TGTGCCAGCAGCGTAGGCTGGGGGCTAGGGAATGAGCAGTTCTTC
14	TRBJ1-2	-	-	TRBV5-4	CASSLSGTNYGYTF	TGTGCCAGCAGCTTATCAGGGACTAACTATGGCTACACCTTC
13	TRBJ1-5	-	TRBD1	TRBV2	CASSPGGGQPQHF	TGTGCCAGCAGCCCAGGGGGGGGTCAGCCCCAGCATTTT
14	TRBJ1-3	-	-	TRBV14	CASTPHPSGNTIYF	TGTGCCAGCACCCCCCACCCCTCTGGAAACACCATATATTTT
15	TRBJ1-3	-	TRBD1	TRBV5-1	CASSLATGLGNTIYF	TGCGCCAGCAGCTTGGCGACAGGGCTTGGAAACACCATATATTTT
13	TRBJ1-6	-	-	TRBV19	CASADTKNSPLHF	TGTGCCAGCGCCGACACTAAGAATTCACCCCTCCACTTT
16	TRBJ1-6	-	-	TRBV15	CATSRDRGLDNSPLHF	TGTGCCACCAGCAGAGATCGTGGGCTCGATAATTCACCCCTCCACTTT
14	TRBJ1-2	few	-	TRBV10-3	CAISERGSLYGYTF	TGTGCCATCAGTGAGCGGGGATCCCTATATGGCTACACCTTC
17	TRBJ2-3	-	TRBD2	TRBV9	CASSVEGRAGGPDTQYF	TGTGCCAGCAGCGTAGAAGGGAGAGCGGGGGGGCCAGATACGCAGTATTTT
14	TRBJ2-7	once	TRBD1	TRBV5-5	CASGWTGGSYEQYF	TGTGCCAGCGGGTGGACAGGGGGCTCCTACGAGCAGTACTTC
16	TRBJ2-2	-	-	TRBV10-1	CASSENAGAYTGELFF	TGCGCCAGCAGTGAGAACGCGGGGGCTTACACCGGGGAGCTGTTTTTT
15	TRBJ1-4	-	TRBD1	TRBV6-1	CASSVGQGLNEKLFF	TGTGCCAGCAGTGTAGGACAGGGGTTAAATGAAAAACTGTTTTTT
14	TRBJ2-7	-	-	TRBV18	CASSPTSRKNEQYF	TGTGCCAGCTCACCGACTAGTAGGAAAAACGAGCAGTACTTC
15	TRBJ1-1	few	-	TRBV2	CASTPQGSRNTEAFF	TGTGCCAGCACCCCGCAGGGATCCCGGAACACTGAAGCTTTCTTT
16	TRBJ1-2	-	-	TRBV5-5	CASSTNRALRLYGYTF	TGTGCCAGCAGCACTAACAGGGCCCTCAGACTCTATGGCTACACCTTC
12	TRBJ2-5	-	-	TRBV29-1	CSVERVQETQYF	TGCAGCGTTGAACGGGTACAAGAGACCCAGTACTTC
13	TRBJ1-2	-	-	TRBV6-5	CASSGRGKGGYTF	TGTGCCAGTTCGGGGAGGGGGAAGGGTGGCTACACCTTC
13	TRBJ2-5	once	TRBD2	TRBV6-1	CASGRDWGETQYF	TGTGCCAGCGGGAGGGACTGGGGAGAGACCCAGTACTTC
15	TRBJ1-4	once	-	TRBV6-6	CASSPSGGLREKLFF	TGTGCCAGCAGCCCAAGCGGGGGGCTTCGGGAAAAACTGTTTTTT
14	TRBJ1-1	-	TRBD1	TRBV5-6	CASSGDRGLTEAFF	TGTGCCAGCAGCGGGGACAGGGGCCTCACTGAAGCTTTCTTT
15	TRBJ2-3	-	TRBD2	TRBV19	CASSLIGGARDTQYF	TGTGCCAGTAGCCTGATCGGGGGGGCAAGAGATACGCAGTATTTT
16	TRBJ2-7	-	-	TRBV19	CASSGGWSQGTYEQYF	TGTGCCAGTAGTGGGGGCTGGAGTCAGGGCACCTACGAGCAGTACTTC
13	TRBJ2-7	-	-	TRBV11-3	CASSRSGPYEQYF	TGTGCCAGCAGCCGATCGGGGCCCTACGAGCAGTACTTC
15	TRBJ2-7	many	TRBD1	TRBV7-9	CASSVRDRLSYEQYF	TGTGCCAGCAGCGTAAGGGACAGGCTCTCCTACGAGCAGTACTTC
18	TRBJ1-6	-	TRBD1	TRBV11-2	CASSLGQGSITGNSPLHF	TGTGCCAGCAGCTTGGGACAGGGGAGCATAACGGGAAATTCACCCCTCCACTTT
15	TRBJ1-1	-	-	TRBV18	CASSPGNRPNTEAFF	TGTGCCAGCTCACCAGGGAACAGGCCCAACACTGAAGCTTTCTTT
12	TRBJ1-2	-	TRBD1	TRBV5-1	CASSSGQGGYTF	TGCGCCAGCAGCTCCGGACAGGGAGGCTACACCTTC
14	TRBJ1-1	once	-	TRBV4-1	CASSQYNLNTEAFF	TGCGCCAGCAGCCAGTACAACTTGAACACTGAAGCTTTCTTT
15	TRBJ2-5	-	-	TRBV6-6	CASSLVIVGLETQYF	TGTGCCAGCAGTTTGGTTATTGTGGGTTTGGAGACCCAGTACTTC
12	TRBJ1-1	few	-	TRBV6-5	CASNNLNTEAFF	TGTGCCAGCAACAACCTGAACACTGAAGCTTTCTTT
11	TRBJ1-2	-	-	TRBV29-1	CSVAGSGIVTF	TGCAGCGTCGCAGGGTCGGGAATAGTCACCTTC
13	TRBJ1-2	-	-	TRBV11-1	CASSLRRGAGYTF	TGTGCCAGCAGCTTAAGGCGTGGGGCCGGCTACACCTTC
13	TRBJ1-1	-	-	TRBV18	CASSPDRQTEAFF	TGTGCCAGCTCACCAGATCGGCAGACTGAAGCTTTCTTT
13	TRBJ1-1	-	-	TRBV30	CACGEGGATEAFF	TGTGCCTGCGGGGAAGGGGGTGCCACTGAAGCTTTCTTT
15	TRBJ1-2	-	-	TRBV7-2	CASGIKEGLNYGYTF	TGTGCCAGCGGTATTAAGGAGGGGCTTAACTATGGCTACACCTTC
14	TRBJ2-1	-	-	TRBV6-1	CASSGAVTYNEQFF	TGTGCCAGCAGTGGGGCAGTCACCTACAATGAGCAGTTCTTC
13	TRBJ2-7	-	-	TRBV5-1	CASSPTRTLKQYF	TGCGCCAGCAGCCCCACGCGGACCCTCAAGCAGTACTTC
12	TRBJ2-5	-	-	TRBV29-1	CSVARGGETQYF	TGCAGCGTTGCCCGAGGGGGAGAGACCCAGTACTTC
12	TRBJ1-4	-	-	TRBV5-1	CASSRLGEKLFF	TGCGCCAGCAGCCGGCTAGGGGAAAAACTGTTTTTT
14	TRBJ2-5	-	TRBD1	TRBV7-3	CASSRSGTVGTQYF	TGTGCCAGCAGCAGATCCGGGACAGTGGGGACCCAGTACTTC
13	TRBJ2-7	-	-	TRBV30	CAWRYGGPTEQYF	TGTGCCTGGAGATATGGGGGGCCCACCGAGCAGTACTTC
13	TRBJ2-5	-	-	TRBV19	CASSTGTQETQYF	TGTGCCAGTAGTACCGGAACCCAAGAGACCCAGTACTTC
15	TRBJ2-5	-	-	TRBV9	CASSVGVGGQETQYF	TGTGCCAGCAGCGTAGGGGTAGGGGGACAAGAGACCCAGTACTTC
15	TRBJ1-4	-	-	TRBV7-6	CASSLGRESNEKLFF	TGTGCCAGCAGCTTAGGGAGGGAATCTAATGAAAAACTGTTTTTT
14	TRBJ2-5	-	-	TRBV5-4	CASSLRQSQETQYF	TGTGCCAGCAGCTTGAGGCAGAGCCAAGAGACCCAGTACTTC
13	TRBJ1-2	-	-	TRBV28	CASSLTPRFGYTF	TGTGCCAGCAGCCTAACTCCGCGCTTTGGGTACACCTTC
16	TRBJ2-1	-	-	TRBV4-3	CASSQESRQGYNEQFF	TGCGCCAGCAGCCAAGAGTCACGGCAGGGCTACAATGAGCAGTTCTTC